This T cell receptor (beta chain) originates from a study of CD8 T cells in ankylosing spondylitis. Using quantitative 5'-RACE with molecular barcodes, the authors made TCR beta libraries. MiXCR, run by TCRdb on the 5' RACE reads, gives a single entry per CDR3 protein. This sample has roughly 180,000 distinct CDR3 sequences; roughly 13% occur once, and the top ten carry approximately 15%. General study points: A motif of fewer than ten highly homologous TCR beta variants was seen as apparently characteristic of ankylosing spondylitis blood.

This clonotype was seen more than once but under ten times. The antigen remains undetermined. This CDR3 is 13 amino acids long. Germline V gives CDR1 SEHNR, CDR2 FQNEAQ (reference sequence). The ends were cut back, 6 bases at V and 6 bases at J, with 14 bases in the middle. This chain uses TRBV7-9 with TRBJ1-1, with a tentative D call TRBD1 (6 bases). Sequenced input: blood, either unsorted or a sorted T cell fraction (not recorded which). The receptor's source is a male donor with ankylosing spondylitis or in good health (not recorded which). This chain's CDR3 is CASRGGAGPEAFF. As DNA, the CDR3 is TGTGCCAGCAGAGGGGGGGCAGGACCTGAAGCTTTCTTT. The whole variable domain, filled in from reference TRBV7-9 and TRBJ1-1, reads DTGVSQNPRHKITKRGQNVTFRCDPISEHNRLYWYRQTLGQGPEFLTYFQNEAQLEKSRLLSDRFSAERPKGSFSTLEIQRTEQGDSAMYLCASRGGAGPEAFFGQGTRLTVV.